A single sample gave rise to the 10 T cell receptor beta chains below, sequenced in a study of cytomegalovirus exposure and HLA in healthy donors. Researchers ran the PCR with 60 Vbeta and 13 Jbeta primers. Assay: immunoSEQ multiplex PCR; the TCRdb copy retains only in-frame clones and omits some. The sample table sets out around 30,000 clones. Sequencing input: PBMCs. The receptors here all came from a man aged 25 to 40 in good health and CMV-seronegative.

The chain employs TRBV29-1 and TRBJ1-2; TRBD1 matches 7 bases. Trimming removed 3 bases from V and 1 base from J; junction bases left unmatched: 2. Germline CDR1 reads SQVTM; CDR2 reads ANQGSEA. This CDR3 contains 13 residues. The CDR3 region is CSVDRDSNYGYTF. CDR3 nucleotides: TGCAGCGTTGACCGGGACAGTAACTATGGCTACACCTTC. Using reference TRBV29-1 and TRBJ1-2 for the parts outside the CDR3, the full variable domain is SAVISQKPSRDICQRGTSLTIQCQVDSQVTMMFWYRQQPGQSLTLIATANQGSEATYESGFVIDKFPISRPNLTFSTLTVSNMSPEDSSIYLCSVDRDSNYGYTFGSGTRLTVV.

The V gene is TRBV2, the J gene TRBJ2-7; D may be TRBD1 (5 bases). Germline V lookup: CDR1 SNHLY, CDR2 FYNNEI. This CDR3 is built from 13 residues. Trimming took off 2 bases at V and 10 bases at J, with 15 bases between the two ends. CDR3 amino acids: CASSESQGWFQYF. In DNA form, the CDR3 reads TGTGCCAGCAGTGAATCGCAGGGCTGGTTCCAGTACTTC.

This chain uses TRBV28 with TRBJ2-7; perhaps TRBD1 as D (5 bases). Between the trimmed V and J ends, which lost 4 bases and 3 bases, there was a span of 7 bases. The CDR3 runs to 12 residues. Germline CDR1 reads MDHEN; CDR2 reads SYDVKM. For the CDR3, the DNA is TGTGCCAGCAGTTCAGGGTACTACGAGCAGTACTTC. It yields the protein CASSSGYYEQYF.

This rearrangement joins TRBV19 to TRBJ1-4; D is perhaps TRBD1 (5 bases). CDR3 length: 15 amino acids. Germline V gives CDR1 LNHDA, CDR2 SQIVND (reference sequence). Trimming removed 7 bases at V and 0 bases at J, with 12 bases between. CDR3 nucleotide sequence: TGTGCCAGTAAAGGGGCGGCTGCAACTAATGAAAAACTGTTTTTT. Translation: CASKGAAATNEKLFF.

The rearrangement uses TRBV28 and TRBJ2-7; 8 bases map to TRBD1. The CDR3 covers 15 residues. The J segment lost 3 bases and the V segment lost 1 base, leaving 5 bases of the junction unmatched. The V gene's germline CDR1 is MDHEN and CDR2 SYDVKM. Written as DNA, the CDR3 is TGTGCCAGCAGTTTATCCGGGACAGGCAACTACGAGCAGTACTTC. Encoded protein: CASSLSGTGNYEQYF.

V gene TRBV5-1 combines with J gene TRBJ2-5, with TRBD2 identical over 14 bases. The CDR3 is 19 amino acids. Unmatched junction bases numbered 14, after V lost 2 bases and J lost 5 bases. Germline assignment: CDR1 SGHRS and CDR2 YFSETQ. CDR3 sequence (DNA): TGCGCCAGCAGCTTAGAACCGCCGGGACTAGCGGGAGAAGGGGAGACCCAGTACTTC. Amino acids: CASSLEPPGLAGEGETQYF.

The rearrangement uses TRBV28 and TRBJ1-2; D not resolved. Germline-derived CDR1 and CDR2 are MDHEN and SYDVKM. V lost 3 bases to trimming and J lost 5 bases, with 7 bases between them. The CDR3 is 12 amino acids. DNA of the CDR3: TGTGCCAGCAGTTTTCACGGGTATGGCTACACCTTC. Protein sequence: CASSFHGYGYTF.

The chain has TRBV2 and TRBJ2-7, with TRBD1 as a possible D gene (5 bases). Germline assignment: CDR1 SNHLY and CDR2 FYNNEI. Trimming shortened V by 3 bases and J by 1 base, and 13 bases separated the two germline ends. The CDR3 has 15 residues. The CDR3 loop is CASSEARQRSYEQYF. The CDR3, as DNA: TGTGCCAGCAGTGAGGCTCGACAGAGATCCTACGAGCAGTACTTC.

The chain employs TRBV5-4 and TRBJ2-7; 13 bases fit TRBD2. Per the germline V gene, CDR1 is SGHNT and CDR2 is YYREEE (reference sequence). The CDR3 is made up of 16 amino acids. The J segment lost 4 bases and the V segment lost 0 bases, leaving 4 bases of the junction unmatched. The chain's CDR3 is CASSLATSGGAYEQYF. The CDR3 DNA reads TGTGCCAGCAGCTTGGCAACTAGCGGGGGGGCATACGAGCAGTACTTC.

The rearrangement links TRBV5-1 to TRBJ2-7, with 8 bases identical to TRBD1. V lost 4 bases to trimming and J lost 1 base; unmatched junction nucleotides: 4. The CDR3 is 14 amino acids. CDR1 and CDR2 from the germline V gene are SGHRS and YFSETQ. The CDR3 DNA is TGCGCCAGCAGCCAGGGACAGGCTTCCTACGAGCAGTACTTC. Its translation is CASSQGQASYEQYF.